Listed below are T cell receptor beta chains from one sample, sequenced in a study of cytomegalovirus exposure and HLA in healthy donors. Only in-frame clones appear in the TCRdb table, and some are missing; sequencing was by immunoSEQ multiplex PCR. The table includes hundreds of thousands of clones, approximately 90% detected once. The sample comprised PBMCs. The receptor set was obtained from a woman under 30 in good health and CMV-seronegative. CDR3s include the opening cysteine and the closing phenylalanine or tryptophan. Fields, in order: J gene, D gene, V gene, clone size, CDR3 DNA, CDR3 protein. D genes are given only for firm matches. Clone sizes are given selectively: once, few, many, or a class where the clone is expanded.

TRBJ2-7	TRBD2	TRBV6-6	NA	TGTGCCAGCAGTTACCTAGCGGGACAGACCTACGAGCAGTACTTC	CASSYLAGQTYEQYF
TRBJ2-3	TRBD1	TRBV9	NA	TGTGCCAGCAGCGTAGGGGACAGGGTCACAGATACGCAGTATTTT	CASSVGDRVTDTQYF
TRBJ2-7	TRBD2	TRBV9	NA	TGTGCCAGCAGCGCAACTAGCGGAGTAAGCTCCTACGAGCAGTACTTC	CASSATSGVSSYEQYF
TRBJ2-7	NA	TRBV20-1	NA	TGCAGTGCTAGTAGTCCCCGGGAGCAGTACTTC	CSASSPREQYF
TRBJ2-2	TRBD1	TRBV5-6	NA	TGTGCCAGCAGCCCCACGGGACAGGCTGGACCCGGGGAGCTGTTTTTT	CASSPTGQAGPGELFF
TRBJ1-2	TRBD1	TRBV28	once	TGTGCCAGCAGGTATCGAGGGGGCGCAGGGGGCTACACCTTC	CASRYRGGAGGYTF
TRBJ2-7	TRBD1	TRBV19	NA	TGTGCCAGTAGCCTACAGGGGGTACGCGAGCAGTACTTC	CASSLQGVREQYF
TRBJ2-1	NA	TRBV4-2	NA	TGTGCCAGCAGCCGGCAGGAGGGGAATGAGCAGTTCTTC	CASSRQEGNEQFF
TRBJ1-2	TRBD1	TRBV13	NA	TGTGCCAGCAGCCTGGACAGGGGGTTGGATGGCTACACCTTC	CASSLDRGLDGYTF
TRBJ1-4	NA	TRBV2	few	TGTGCCAGCAGCGGGGATCCACTTGGAAAACTGTTTTTT	CASSGDPLGKLFF
TRBJ2-1	TRBD1	TRBV30	NA	TGTGCCTGGAGTGTAAAGGTGACAGGGGGATTGTCTGAGCAGTTCTTC	CAWSVKVTGGLSEQFF
TRBJ2-6	NA	TRBV19	NA	TGTGCCAGTAGTATGGGCCTTCGATCTGGGGCCAACGTCCTGACTTTC	CASSMGLRSGANVLTF
TRBJ2-7	TRBD1	TRBV6-4	once	TGTGCCAGCAGTGCATTCGAGGGGGACAGCTCCTACGAGCAGTACTTC	CASSAFEGDSSYEQYF
TRBJ2-4	NA	TRBV6-1	NA	TGTGCCAGCAGTGAAGTTAAGCCTAGCGCCAAAAACATTCAGTACTTC	CASSEVKPSAKNIQYF